The 18 T cell receptor beta chains given below trace back to one sample, sequenced in a study of Graves' ophthalmopathy and Graves' hyperthyroidism. Scientists amplified the TCR beta CDR3 regions from RNA transcripts. HTBI-primed RT-PCR formed the first round, and a multiplex PCR formed the second. A single record per CDR3 protein comes from TCRdb applying MiXCR to the multiplex PCR reads. The sample has more than 1,000,000 distinct CDR3 sequences; 35% to 45% are singletons. Sequenced: peripheral blood or thyroid tissue (not recorded which). The origin of the receptors is an adult man with Graves' hyperthyroidism.

The chain uses TRBV9 and TRBJ2-5, with 9 positions matching TRBD2. CDR3 length equals 14 residues. The germline V gene has CDR1 SGDLS and CDR2 YYNGEE. With V trimmed by 3 bases and J by 9 bases, 9 bases remained unmatched. CDR3 bases: TGTGCCAGCAGCGCAGGAGCGGGGGGCCCGGCCCAGTACTTC. Its translation is CASSAGAGGPAQYF.

A word on this clonotype: A clone one base away is much larger, so this may be a read error. The rearrangement joins TRBV20-1 to TRBJ1-1; D ambiguous. Germline CDR1 reads DFQATT; CDR2 reads SNEGSKA (reference sequence). V lost 5 bases, J lost 1 base, and 5 bases lay in between. CDR3 size: 11 residues. CDR3 DNA sequence: TGCAGTGCTGTCAGGAACACTGAAGCTTTCTTT. Translation: CSAVRNTEAFF.

This clonotype appeared many times. The J gene is TRBJ2-2, the V gene TRBV5-1; tentatively, D is TRBD1 (6 bases). With 4 bases removed from V and 1 base from J, the gap between germline ends came to 14 bases. The CDR3 runs 16 residues. Germline values: CDR1 SGHRS, CDR2 YFSETQ. The CDR3 sequence is CASSPAGTRNTGELFF. In nucleotides, the CDR3 is TGCGCCAGCAGCCCGGCCGGGACAAGGAACACCGGGGAGCTGTTTTTT.

This clonotype was counted many times. In DNA form, the CDR3 reads TGTGCCAGCAGCTCGCCAGGGTTCTATGGCTACACCTTC. This gives the protein CASSSPGFYGYTF. The chain recombines TRBV7-8 with TRBJ1-2; tentative D call: TRBD1 (5 bases). Germline V gene lookup returns CDR1 SGHVS and CDR2 FQNEAQ. This CDR3 spans 13 amino acids. With 4 bases removed from V and 4 bases from J, the gap between germline ends came to 10 bases.

This clonotype showed up many times. This chain connects TRBV12-3 or TRBV12-4 to TRBJ1-4; the D gene is possibly TRBD1 (5 bases). Trimming took 6 bases from V and 2 from J, leaving 10 bases between them. The length of the CDR3 is 14 residues. This CDR3 is CASRGERTNEKLFF. The DNA of the CDR3 is TGTGCCAGCAGGGGGGAAAGGACTAATGAAAAACTGTTTTTT.

In this sample, this clonotype turned up once. This chain links TRBV7-2 with TRBJ1-5; D may be TRBD1 (6 bases). The CDR3 runs to 18 residues. V dropped 5 bases and J dropped 4 bases, with 24 bases sitting between them. Germline CDR1 SGHTA, CDR2 FQGNSA. The CDR3 spells CASSVLPSGRRGNQPQHF. CDR3 DNA sequence: TGTGCCAGCAGCGTTCTACCCAGTGGGCGAAGGGGGAATCAGCCCCAGCATTTT. The full variable domain, its missing parts supplied by reference TRBV7-2 and TRBJ1-5, is GAGVSQSPSNKVTEKGKDVELRCDPISGHTALYWYRQSLGQGLEFLIYFQGNSAPDKSGLPSDRFSAERTGGSVSTLTIQRTQQEDSAVYLCASSVLPSGRRGNQPQHFGDGTRLSIL.

Many counts were recorded for this clonotype. The rearrangement uses TRBV5-5 and TRBJ1-2, with 7 positions matching TRBD1. V lost 4 bases and J lost 5; bases outside the gene matches: 5. In germline, CDR1 is SGHKS, CDR2 YYEKEE (reference sequence). The CDR3 covers 13 residues. CDR3 DNA sequence: TGTGCCAGCAGCCTCACAGGGGCATATGGCTACACCTTC. Encoded protein: CASSLTGAYGYTF.

The table lists this clonotype with a few counts. The rearrangement uses TRBV4-1 and TRBJ2-7; 9 bases line up with TRBD1. This CDR3 has 14 amino acids. Per germline, CDR1 MGHRA and CDR2 YSYEKL. Trimming at V came to 3 bases and at J to 3 bases, leaving 3 bases not matched to a gene. CDR3 in DNA: TGCGCCAGCAGCCAGGACAGGGGACACTACGAGCAGTACTTC. It translates to CASSQDRGHYEQYF.

The V gene is TRBV28, the J gene TRBJ1-4, with D perhaps matching TRBD1 (5 bases). The V end lost 4 bases, the J end lost 5 bases, and 8 bases lay between the germline ends. The CDR3 length is 13 residues. The germline V gene has CDR1 MDHEN and CDR2 SYDVKM. The CDR3, as DNA: TGTGCCAGCAGTTGGCAGGGAAATGAAAAACTGTTTTTT. Translation: CASSWQGNEKLFF.

The rearrangement links TRBV6-2 or TRBV6-3 to TRBJ2-7; 7 bases align to TRBD1. The germline gives CDR1 MNHEY, CDR2 SVGEGT. The CDR3 spans 12 residues. The J segment lost 4 bases and the V segment lost 10 bases, leaving 7 bases of the junction unmatched. As DNA, the CDR3 is TGTGCCATCACCGGGACAGCATACGAGCAGTACTTC. It specifies CAITGTAYEQYF.

Comments on this clonotype: Its ends do not fully match the called genes, so a read error is possible. This chain connects TRBV7-2 to TRBJ2-7, with TRBD2 as a possible D gene (5 bases). Germline loops: CDR1 SGHTA, CDR2 FQGNSA. The CDR3 contains 15 residues. The CDR3 region has the DNA TGTGCCAGCAAGAGACCCCAAACGAACACCGGGGAGCTGTACTTC. As protein: CASKRPQTNTGELYF.

This clonotype has more than one count but fewer than ten. A much larger clone lies one base from this, so it may be a read error. Since no conserved phenylalanine or tryptophan closes the CDR3, a read error is the likely cause. The CDR3 bases are TGTGCCAGCAGCGCGGTTGGGTCCTACGAGCAGTACCTC. It translates to CASSAVGSYEQYL. The chain carries TRBV7-2 and TRBJ2-7; D not certain. CDR3 length: 13 amino acids. Trimming removed 5 bases from V and 1 base from J, with 9 bases in between. Germline CDR1 is SGHTA and CDR2 is FQGNSA.

The V gene is TRBV19, the J gene TRBJ1-1; D ambiguous. V dropped 7 bases and J dropped 0 bases, with 12 bases sitting between them. The CDR3 sequence is 14 residues long. Per the germline V gene, CDR1 is LNHDA and CDR2 is SQIVND (reference sequence). CDR3 DNA sequence: TGTGCCAGTAATTCCGCGGCCATGAACACTGAAGCTTTCTTT. Protein product: CASNSAAMNTEAFF.

The V gene is TRBV27, the J gene TRBJ1-6; TRBD1 matches 7 bases. This CDR3 has 14 amino acids. The trim removed 5 bases at V and 9 bases at J, leaving 7 bases unmatched. Germline values: CDR1 MNHEY, CDR2 SMNVEV (reference sequence). The CDR3 here is CASSRRQGASPLHF. The CDR3 DNA is TGTGCCAGCAGTAGGAGACAGGGCGCTTCACCCCTCCACTTT.

V gene TRBV15 combines with J gene TRBJ1-5; D gene unclear. The V end was cut by 1 base, the J end by 0 bases, with 10 bases between. CDR3 length: 16 residues. The germline V gene has CDR1 LNHNV and CDR2 YYDKDF (reference sequence). The DNA for the CDR3 is TGTGCCACCAGCAGAGTTGGGGTGGCTAGCAATCAGCCCCAGCATTTT. Its protein product is CATSRVGVASNQPQHF.

This clonotype was detected ten times or more. The chain is built from TRBV9 and TRBJ2-5, with D uncertain. V lost 1 base and J lost 3, with 7 bases in between. The germline V gene encodes CDR1 SGDLS and CDR2 YYNGEE. There are 13 residues in the CDR3. In DNA form, the CDR3 reads TGTGCCAGCAGCGTAAACGCCAAAGAGACCCAGTACTTC. Protein product: CASSVNAKETQYF.

The chain employs TRBV24-1 and TRBJ1-2, with TRBD1 identical over 7 bases. This CDR3 is built from 13 residues. The germline CDR1 and CDR2 sequences are KGHDR and SFDVKD. J was trimmed by 2 bases and V by 7 bases; bases with no gene match: 3. CDR3 bases: TGTGCCACCAGGGCGACAGGGAACTATGGCTACACCTTC. It is translated as CATRATGNYGYTF.

The CDR3 DNA reads as TGTGCCAGCAGCTTATCGTTAGGGATGGGTAGAATGTACTTC. This translates into CASSLSLGMGRMYF. The chain couples TRBV7-8 to TRBJ2-5; D call uncertain. Deletions cut 2 bases from V and 13 bases from J, with 20 bases between. CDR3 length: 14 amino acids. Germline loops: CDR1 SGHVS, CDR2 FQNEAQ. Together with reference TRBV7-8 and TRBJ2-5, the CDR3 gives the full variable domain: GAGVSQSPRYKVAKRGQDVALRCDPISGHVSLFWYQQALGQGPEFLTYFQNEAQLDKSGLPSDRFFAERPEGSVSTLKIQRTQQEDSAVYLCASSLSLGMGRMYFGPGTRLLVL.